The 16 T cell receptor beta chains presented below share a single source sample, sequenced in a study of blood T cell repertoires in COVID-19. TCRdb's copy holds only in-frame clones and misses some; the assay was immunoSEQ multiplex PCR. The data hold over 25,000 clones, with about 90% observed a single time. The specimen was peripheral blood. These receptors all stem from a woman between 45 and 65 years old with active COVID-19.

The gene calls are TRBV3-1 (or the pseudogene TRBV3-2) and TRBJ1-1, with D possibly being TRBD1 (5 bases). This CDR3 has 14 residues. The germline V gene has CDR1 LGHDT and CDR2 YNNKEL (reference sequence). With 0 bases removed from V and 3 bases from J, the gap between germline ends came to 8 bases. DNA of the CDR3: TGTGCCAGCAGCCAAGACAGGGCGGACACTGAAGCTTTCTTT. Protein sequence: CASSQDRADTEAFF.

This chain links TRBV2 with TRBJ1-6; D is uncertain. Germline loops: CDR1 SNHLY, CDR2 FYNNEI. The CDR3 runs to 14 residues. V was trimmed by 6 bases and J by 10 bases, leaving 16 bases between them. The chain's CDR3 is CASRDSIGRSPLHF. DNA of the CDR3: TGTGCCAGCAGAGATTCGATCGGTCGCTCACCCCTCCACTTT.

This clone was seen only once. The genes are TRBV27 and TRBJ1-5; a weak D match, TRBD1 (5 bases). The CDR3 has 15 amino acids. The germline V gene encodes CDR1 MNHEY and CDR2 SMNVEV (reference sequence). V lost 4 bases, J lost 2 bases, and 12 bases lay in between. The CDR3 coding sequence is TGTGCCAGCAGTTGGGGAGGGGTTGGCAATCAGCCCCAGCATTTT. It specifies CASSWGGVGNQPQHF.

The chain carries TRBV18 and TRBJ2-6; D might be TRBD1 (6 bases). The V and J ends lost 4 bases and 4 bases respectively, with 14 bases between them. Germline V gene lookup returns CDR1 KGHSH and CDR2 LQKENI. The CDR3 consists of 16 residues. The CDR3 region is CASSRVQGDGANVLTF. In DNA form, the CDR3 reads TGTGCCAGCTCACGAGTACAGGGAGACGGGGCCAACGTCCTGACTTTC.

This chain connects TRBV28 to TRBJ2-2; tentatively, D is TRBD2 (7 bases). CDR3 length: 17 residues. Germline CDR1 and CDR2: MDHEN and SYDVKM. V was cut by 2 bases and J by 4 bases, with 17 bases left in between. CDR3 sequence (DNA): TGTGCCAGCAGTTTACTTGCGGGGGCATTGGGCACCGGGGAGCTGTTTTTT. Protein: CASSLLAGALGTGELFF.

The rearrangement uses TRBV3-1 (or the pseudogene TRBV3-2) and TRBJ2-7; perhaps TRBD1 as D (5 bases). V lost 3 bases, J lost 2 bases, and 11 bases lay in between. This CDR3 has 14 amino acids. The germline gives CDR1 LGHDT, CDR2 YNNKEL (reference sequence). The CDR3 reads CASSQGLAAYEQYF. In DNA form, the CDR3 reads TGTGCCAGCAGCCAGGGGCTTGCCGCCTACGAGCAGTACTTC.

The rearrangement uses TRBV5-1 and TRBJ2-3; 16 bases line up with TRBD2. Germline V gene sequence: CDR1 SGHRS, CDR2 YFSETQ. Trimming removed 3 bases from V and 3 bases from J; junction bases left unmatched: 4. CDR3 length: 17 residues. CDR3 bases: TGCGCCAGCAGCTCGGGACTAGCGGGAGGGAGGACAGATACGCAGTATTTT. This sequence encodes CASSSGLAGGRTDTQYF.

CDR3 DNA: TGTGCCAGCAGCGCGTCCCTTCGGGAGGTAGACAATGAGCAGTTCTTC. Its translation: CASSASLREVDNEQFF. The rearrangement joins TRBV9 to TRBJ2-1; 7 bases are a match to TRBD2. Germline V lookup: CDR1 SGDLS, CDR2 YYNGEE. This CDR3 has 16 amino acids. Trimming removed 3 bases from V and 5 bases from J; junction bases left unmatched: 11.

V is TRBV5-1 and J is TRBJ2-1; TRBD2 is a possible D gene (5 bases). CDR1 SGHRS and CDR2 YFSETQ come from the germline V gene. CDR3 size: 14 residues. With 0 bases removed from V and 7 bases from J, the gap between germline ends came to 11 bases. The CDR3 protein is CASSLVRPGNEQFF. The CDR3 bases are TGCGCCAGCAGCTTGGTAAGACCGGGGAATGAGCAGTTCTTC.

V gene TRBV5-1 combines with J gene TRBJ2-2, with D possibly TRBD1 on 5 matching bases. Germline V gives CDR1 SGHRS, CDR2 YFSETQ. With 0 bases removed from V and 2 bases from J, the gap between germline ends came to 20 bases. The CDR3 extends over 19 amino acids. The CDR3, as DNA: TGCGCCAGCAGCTTGGCCGATGCACAGGCGACCCGTAACACCGGGGAGCTGTTTTTT. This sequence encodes CASSLADAQATRNTGELFF.

CDR3 sequence reads: CASSVGGRDTEAFF. The CDR3 coding sequence is TGTGCCAGCAGCGTAGGTGGGAGGGACACTGAAGCTTTCTTT. This chain joins TRBV9 and TRBJ1-1, with D unclear. V was shortened by 0 bases and J by 3 bases, with 9 bases between the two germline ends. Germline loops: CDR1 SGDLS, CDR2 YYNGEE. The CDR3 is 14 amino acids.

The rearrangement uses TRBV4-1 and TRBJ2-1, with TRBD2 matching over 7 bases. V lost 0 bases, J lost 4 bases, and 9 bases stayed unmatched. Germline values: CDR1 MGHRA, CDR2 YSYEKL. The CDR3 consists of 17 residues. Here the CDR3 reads CASSQDNRASGYNEQFF. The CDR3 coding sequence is TGCGCCAGCAGCCAAGATAATCGGGCTAGCGGATACAATGAGCAGTTCTTC.

CDR3 amino acids: CAWSQSGELFF. CDR3 nucleotides: TGTGCCTGGAGTCAGTCCGGGGAGCTGTTTTTT. This chain uses TRBV30 with TRBJ2-2; no definite D call. The germline V gene encodes CDR1 GTSNPN and CDR2 SVGIG (reference sequence). The CDR3 sequence is 11 residues long. Between the trimmed V and J ends, which lost 2 bases and 6 bases, there was a span of 4 bases. Full variable domain (missing parts from reference TRBV30 and TRBJ2-2): SQTIHQWPATLVQPVGSPLSLECTVEGTSNPNLYWYRQAAGRGLQLLFYSVGIGQISSEVPQNLSASRPQDRQFILSSKKLLLSDSGFYLCAWSQSGELFFGEGSRLTVL.

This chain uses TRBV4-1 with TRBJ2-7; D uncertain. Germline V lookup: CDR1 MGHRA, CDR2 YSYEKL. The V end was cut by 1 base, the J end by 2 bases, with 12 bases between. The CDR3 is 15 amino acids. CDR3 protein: CASSQVEDLTYEQYF. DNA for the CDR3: TGCGCCAGCAGCCAAGTAGAAGATCTGACCTACGAGCAGTACTTC.

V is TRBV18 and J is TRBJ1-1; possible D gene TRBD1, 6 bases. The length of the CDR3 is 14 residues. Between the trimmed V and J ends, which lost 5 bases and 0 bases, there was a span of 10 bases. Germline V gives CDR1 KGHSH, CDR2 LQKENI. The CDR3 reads CASSGTIMNTEAFF. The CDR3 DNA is TGTGCCAGCTCAGGGACAATTATGAACACTGAAGCTTTCTTT.

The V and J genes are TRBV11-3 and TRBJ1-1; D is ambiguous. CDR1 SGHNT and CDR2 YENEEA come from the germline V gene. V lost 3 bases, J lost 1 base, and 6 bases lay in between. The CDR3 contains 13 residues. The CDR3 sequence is CASSFLPNTEAFF. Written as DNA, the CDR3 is TGTGCCAGCAGCTTCCTACCGAACACTGAAGCTTTCTTT.